This passage covers 31 T cell receptor beta chains from one sample sequenced in a study of cytomegalovirus exposure and HLA in healthy donors. Here immunoSEQ multiplex PCR was the method, and the copy in TCRdb shows in-frame clones only, minus some. The data contain around 70,000 clones, around 93% of them singletons. Sequences were obtained from PBMCs. The source is a man aged 18 to 30 in good health and CMV-seronegative.

This chain uses TRBV25-1 with TRBJ2-3, with 7 bases that match TRBD2. CDR3 size: 14 residues. Germline CDR1 and CDR2: MGHDK and SYGVNS. V lost 5 bases, J lost 6 bases, and 8 bases stayed unmatched. CDR3 loop: CASSTGGPRDTQYF. The CDR3, as DNA: TGTGCCAGCAGTACGGGAGGCCCACGGGATACGCAGTATTTT.

V gene TRBV4-3 combines with J gene TRBJ2-3, with TRBD2 as a possible D gene (6 bases). V was cut by 1 base and J by 4 bases, with 12 bases left in between. The CDR3 spans 15 residues. Germline V lookup: CDR1 LGHNA, CDR2 YSLEER. This CDR3 is CASSQGLGVADTQYF. The CDR3 region has the DNA TGCGCCAGCAGCCAAGGACTAGGGGTCGCAGATACGCAGTATTTT.

The chain has TRBV9 and TRBJ2-5; the D gene is possibly TRBD2 (5 bases). The CDR3 consists of 16 residues. Trimming took 0 bases from V and 2 from J, leaving 14 bases between them. In germline, CDR1 is SGDLS, CDR2 YYNGEE. The CDR3 loop is CASSVATSSGQETQYF. CDR3 nucleotide sequence: TGTGCCAGCAGCGTAGCTACGTCGAGCGGTCAAGAGACCCAGTACTTC.

V and J are TRBV7-3 and TRBJ2-7, with TRBD1 matching over 11 bases. Unmatched junction bases numbered 11, after V lost 0 bases and J lost 7 bases. The CDR3 has 17 residues. Germline V gives CDR1 SGHTA, CDR2 FQGTGA. In DNA, the CDR3 is TGTGCCAGCAGCTTAACCAGGGACAGGGGGAGTGCCGGGGAGCAGTACTTC. This gives the protein CASSLTRDRGSAGEQYF. Combining the CDR3 with reference TRBV7-3 and TRBJ2-7 gives the whole variable domain GAGVSQTPSNKVTEKGKYVELRCDPISGHTALYWYRQSLGQGPEFLIYFQGTGAADDSGLPNDRFFAVRPEGSVSTLKIQRTERGDSAVYLCASSLTRDRGSAGEQYFGPGTRLTVT.

V and J are TRBV7-2 and TRBJ1-5; TRBD1 might be the D (5 bases). V dropped 3 bases and J dropped 7 bases, with 16 bases sitting between them. The CDR3 totals 15 residues. Germline V lookup: CDR1 SGHTA, CDR2 FQGNSA. This chain's CDR3 is CASSFLYGGGQPQHF. In DNA form, the CDR3 reads TGTGCCAGCAGCTTTCTATACGGGGGTGGGCAGCCCCAGCATTTT.

The chain joins TRBV5-6 to TRBJ2-3; TRBD1 might be the D (6 bases). Per the germline V gene, CDR1 is SGHDT and CDR2 is YYEEEE. CDR3 size: 17 residues. Trimming left V 2 bases short and J 6 bases short, with 22 bases between. The CDR3 nucleotides read TGTGCCAGCAGCTTAGGGAACTTCGGGACAATCCTCGATACGCAGTATTTT. It codes for CASSLGNFGTILDTQYF.

In its sample, this clone was seen once. The V and J genes are TRBV5-6 and TRBJ2-5; 11 positions match TRBD1. The CDR3 loop spans 14 amino acids. Trimming at V came to 3 bases and at J to 13 bases, leaving 11 bases not matched to a gene. Germline CDR1 SGHDT, CDR2 YYEEEE. CDR3 loop: CASSSPGQGGIRYF. CDR3 DNA: TGTGCCAGCAGCTCGCCGGGACAGGGGGGTATTCGGTACTTC.

This chain links TRBV20-1 with TRBJ2-7; the D is unclear. Germline V CDR1 and CDR2: DFQATT, SNEGSKA (reference sequence). The V gene lost 6 bases and the J gene lost 5 bases, with 11 bases spanning the gap. The CDR3 contains 11 residues. This chain's CDR3 is CSARINDEQYF. The CDR3, as DNA: TGCAGTGCGAGGATAAACGACGAGCAGTACTTC.

This chain uses TRBV7-2 with TRBJ2-7, with unresolved D. Germline V CDR1 and CDR2: SGHTA, FQGNSA. V was shortened by 5 bases and J by 4 bases, with 12 bases between the two germline ends. The CDR3 is 13 amino acids. CDR3 sequence reads: CASSLPVPYEQYF. DNA for the CDR3: TGTGCCAGCAGCCTCCCGGTTCCATACGAGCAGTACTTC.

The V gene is TRBV6-6, the J gene TRBJ2-7; 7 bases fit TRBD1. CDR1 MNHNY and CDR2 SVGAGI come from the germline V gene (reference sequence). Losses at the gene ends were 6 bases for V and 4 bases for J; bases not matched to a gene: 9. The CDR3 length is 14 residues. This CDR3 reads CASRPGTEGYEQYF. DNA of the CDR3: TGTGCCAGCAGACCCGGGACAGAGGGGTACGAGCAGTACTTC.

The chain is built from TRBV10-3 and TRBJ2-1, with 13 nucleotides matching TRBD2. This CDR3 region has 17 residues. Germline V lookup: CDR1 ENHRY, CDR2 SYGVKD. The junction had 11 bases not matched to a gene; V was cut back by 6 bases and J by 6 bases. CDR3 DNA sequence: TGTGCCATCAGGGAGAGAACCGGGACTAGCGGGGCCAATGAGCAGTTCTTC. Translating it yields CAIRERTGTSGANEQFF.

This clone was seen a single time. The chain couples TRBV28 to TRBJ2-5; D unresolved. This CDR3 comprises 11 residues. The V end lost 6 bases, the J end lost 2 bases, and 4 bases lay between the germline ends. The germline gives CDR1 MDHEN, CDR2 SYDVKM. CDR3 residues: CASSGQETQYF. In DNA form, the CDR3 reads TGTGCCAGCAGCGGGCAAGAGACCCAGTACTTC. The full variable domain, in which reference TRBV28 and TRBJ2-5 provide the parts outside the CDR3, is DVKVTQSSRYLVKRTGEKVFLECVQDMDHENMFWYRQDPGLGLRLIYFSYDVKMKEKGDIPEGYSVSREKKERFSLILESASTNQTSMYLCASSGQETQYFGPGTRLLVL.

This clone was detected once. V is TRBV7-6 and J is TRBJ1-4; D unclear. The CDR3 has 14 amino acids. Germline V gene sequence: CDR1 SGHVS, CDR2 FNYEAQ. V dropped 5 bases and J dropped 4 bases, with 11 bases sitting between them. CDR3 residues: CASSNRGHNEKLFF. In DNA, the CDR3 is TGTGCCAGCAGCAACCGGGGTCATAATGAAAAACTGTTTTTT.

This clone was detected once. The chain employs TRBV9 and TRBJ1-4, with TRBD1 identical over 9 bases. Germline V lookup: CDR1 SGDLS, CDR2 YYNGEE. The V segment lost 1 base and the J segment 10 bases; nucleotides outside the gene matches: 5. The CDR3 runs 14 residues. CDR3 amino acids: CASSVTGGIGKLFF. In DNA form, the CDR3 reads TGTGCCAGCAGCGTAACAGGGGGCATCGGAAAACTGTTTTTT.

The V and J genes are TRBV19 and TRBJ2-7; 7 nucleotides line up with TRBD1. The length of the CDR3 is 14 residues. CDR1 LNHDA and CDR2 SQIVND come from the germline V gene (reference sequence). V lost 8 bases and J lost 4; bases outside the gene matches: 11. The CDR3 DNA reads TGTGCCAGTCAAAGGGGGCCGGGACCATACGAGCAGTACTTC. The encoded protein is CASQRGPGPYEQYF.

In this sample, this clone turned up once. The V and J genes are TRBV11-2 and TRBJ2-1; 8 bases map to TRBD2. Germline CDR1 is SGHAT and CDR2 is FQNNGV. This CDR3 region has 16 residues. V gave up 6 bases and J gave up 3 bases; unmatched junction bases: 10. The CDR3 loop reads CASRPPGRGVYNEQFF. CDR3 nucleotide sequence: TGTGCCAGCAGGCCCCCCGGGCGGGGGGTCTACAATGAGCAGTTCTTC.

The gene calls are TRBV7-3 and TRBJ2-2; unclear D gene. Looked up from germline, CDR1 is SGHTA and CDR2 is FQGTGA. V lost 5 bases and J lost 8, with 21 bases in between. The CDR3 covers 16 residues. The chain's CDR3 is CASSPLSSRSSGELFF. The CDR3 DNA sequence: TGTGCCAGCAGCCCCTTGAGTTCACGGAGCTCGGGGGAGCTGTTTTTT.

CDR3 DNA sequence: TGTGCCAGCAGCTTAGCTGTACCGGTCTCTGGGGCCAACGTCCTGACTTTC. Protein: CASSLAVPVSGANVLTF. This rearrangement joins TRBV7-2 to TRBJ2-6, with D unresolved. Deletions cut 0 bases from V and 0 bases from J, with 9 bases between. Germline V gene sequence: CDR1 SGHTA, CDR2 FQGNSA. This CDR3 spans 17 amino acids.

The V call is TRBV15, the J call TRBJ2-1, with no clear D. The CDR3 contains 18 residues. The V gene lost 1 base and the J gene lost 0 bases, with 16 bases spanning the gap. Germline CDR1 is LNHNV and CDR2 is YYDKDF (reference sequence). Here the CDR3 DNA reads TGTGCCACCAGCAGAGCCTCTACTACGTCGAGCTCCTACAATGAGCAGTTCTTC. Its protein is CATSRASTTSSSYNEQFF.

The genes are TRBV11-2 and TRBJ2-7, with 7 bases matching TRBD2. This CDR3 region has 17 residues. Unmatched junction bases numbered 12, after V lost 1 base and J lost 3 bases. Germline V gene sequence: CDR1 SGHAT, CDR2 FQNNGV. The CDR3 DNA is TGTGCCAGCAGCTTAGGGGGGGTAGCGGGTATTCTCTACGAGCAGTACTTC. As protein: CASSLGGVAGILYEQYF.

The chain carries TRBV4-3 and TRBJ2-5, with 10 bases that match TRBD2. Looked up from germline, CDR1 is LGHNA and CDR2 is YSLEER. There are 17 residues in the CDR3. Trimming cost V 0 bases and J 3 bases; bases outside gene matches: 7. Written as DNA, the CDR3 is TGCGCCAGCAGCCAAGATCTTTATCTAGCGGGAGAAGAGACCCAGTACTTC. This translates into CASSQDLYLAGEETQYF.

V is TRBV4-3 and J is TRBJ2-7; maybe TRBD1 (6 bases). Deletions cut 0 bases from V and 2 bases from J, with 8 bases between. Per the germline V gene, CDR1 is LGHNA and CDR2 is YSLEER. CDR3 size: 14 residues. CDR3 protein: CASSQEQGPYEQYF. The DNA of the CDR3 is TGCGCCAGCAGCCAAGAACAGGGTCCCTACGAGCAGTACTTC.

This sequence joins TRBV14 and TRBJ2-1; D gene unclear. The germline V and J ends were trimmed by 2 bases and 6 bases, with 11 bases remaining between them. The length of the CDR3 is 14 residues. CDR1 and CDR2 from the germline V gene are SGHDN and FVKESK. The DNA for the CDR3 is TGTGCCAGCAGCCAATTTACAGAACCCAATGAGCAGTTCTTC. Translated, it gives CASSQFTEPNEQFF.

This rearrangement joins TRBV28 to TRBJ1-4; a possible D gene is TRBD1 (6 bases). The CDR3 consists of 13 residues. Germline loops: CDR1 MDHEN, CDR2 SYDVKM. V was cut by 2 bases and J by 12 bases, with 13 bases left in between. The DNA of the CDR3 is TGTGCCAGCAGTTTACCCGGACAGTTGGAACTGTTTTTT. Residues: CASSLPGQLELFF.

This sequence joins TRBV9 and TRBJ1-5; the D gene is possibly TRBD1 (5 bases). This CDR3 is built from 14 residues. The V gene's germline CDR1 is SGDLS and CDR2 YYNGEE. Trimming took 3 bases from V and 0 from J, leaving 7 bases between them. The CDR3 spells CASSEDSSNQPQHF. The CDR3 DNA sequence: TGTGCCAGCAGCGAAGACAGTAGCAATCAGCCCCAGCATTTT.

The chain combines TRBV27 with TRBJ2-7; 10 positions match TRBD2. This CDR3 spans 15 amino acids. The trim removed 2 bases at V and 5 bases at J, leaving 6 bases unmatched. Germline V gene sequence: CDR1 MNHEY, CDR2 SMNVEV (reference sequence). CDR3 sequence (DNA): TGTGCCAGCAGTTTAAGGGGACTAGCGTCCGACGAGCAGTACTTC. Translated, it gives CASSLRGLASDEQYF.

The chain's CDR3 is CASSVDELAGDNEQFF. For the CDR3, the DNA is TGTGCCAGCAGCGTAGACGAGCTAGCGGGCGACAATGAGCAGTTCTTC. The chain has TRBV9 and TRBJ2-1; TRBD2 agrees at 8 bases. With V trimmed by 0 bases and J by 5 bases, 7 bases remained unmatched. This CDR3 has 16 amino acids. Germline CDR1 is SGDLS and CDR2 is YYNGEE. The variable domain in full, with the rest retrieved from reference TRBV9 and TRBJ2-1, is DSGVTQTPKHLITATGQRVTLRCSPRSGDLSVYWYQQSLDQGLQFLIQYYNGEERAKGNILERFSAQQFPDLHSELNLSSLELGDSALYFCASSVDELAGDNEQFFGPGTRLTVL.

The V gene is TRBV4-2, the J gene TRBJ2-7; 9 nucleotides line up with TRBD1. The CDR3 consists of 16 residues. Germline CDR1 is LGHNA and CDR2 is YNFKEQ. The trim removed 1 base at V and 3 bases at J, leaving 7 bases unmatched. CDR3 nucleotides: TGTGCCAGCAGCCAAGCTGGAAGGACAGGGGTCTACGAGCAGTACTTC. Its protein is CASSQAGRTGVYEQYF.

This clone appeared a few times. The genes are TRBV30 and TRBJ2-7; the D gene is possibly TRBD2 (5 bases). Germline assignment: CDR1 GTSNPN and CDR2 SVGIG (reference sequence). V dropped 4 bases and J dropped 2 bases, with 15 bases sitting between them. The CDR3 loop spans 14 amino acids. CDR3 nucleotides: TGTGCCTGGACCCCCCCCGGACTTGCCTACGAGCAGTACTTC. Protein: CAWTPPGLAYEQYF.

This chain joins TRBV7-9 and TRBJ1-1; D is unresolved. The CDR3 has 15 residues. CDR1 SEHNR and CDR2 FQNEAQ come from the germline V gene (reference sequence). Trimming took 5 bases from V and 0 from J, leaving 13 bases between them. Here the CDR3 reads CASSPFGSLNTEAFF. CDR3 nucleotide sequence: TGTGCCAGCAGCCCTTTCGGGAGCTTGAACACTGAAGCTTTCTTT.

The V gene is TRBV25-1, the J gene TRBJ2-1; 13 positions match TRBD2. CDR3 length: 18 residues. J gave up 0 bases and V 7 bases, and 9 bases lay outside the gene matches. Germline V gene data show CDR1 as MGHDK and CDR2 as SYGVNS. CDR3 DNA: TGTGCCAGCATCCCAGGACTAGCGGGAGAGAGCTCCTACAATGAGCAGTTCTTC. Encoded protein: CASIPGLAGESSYNEQFF.